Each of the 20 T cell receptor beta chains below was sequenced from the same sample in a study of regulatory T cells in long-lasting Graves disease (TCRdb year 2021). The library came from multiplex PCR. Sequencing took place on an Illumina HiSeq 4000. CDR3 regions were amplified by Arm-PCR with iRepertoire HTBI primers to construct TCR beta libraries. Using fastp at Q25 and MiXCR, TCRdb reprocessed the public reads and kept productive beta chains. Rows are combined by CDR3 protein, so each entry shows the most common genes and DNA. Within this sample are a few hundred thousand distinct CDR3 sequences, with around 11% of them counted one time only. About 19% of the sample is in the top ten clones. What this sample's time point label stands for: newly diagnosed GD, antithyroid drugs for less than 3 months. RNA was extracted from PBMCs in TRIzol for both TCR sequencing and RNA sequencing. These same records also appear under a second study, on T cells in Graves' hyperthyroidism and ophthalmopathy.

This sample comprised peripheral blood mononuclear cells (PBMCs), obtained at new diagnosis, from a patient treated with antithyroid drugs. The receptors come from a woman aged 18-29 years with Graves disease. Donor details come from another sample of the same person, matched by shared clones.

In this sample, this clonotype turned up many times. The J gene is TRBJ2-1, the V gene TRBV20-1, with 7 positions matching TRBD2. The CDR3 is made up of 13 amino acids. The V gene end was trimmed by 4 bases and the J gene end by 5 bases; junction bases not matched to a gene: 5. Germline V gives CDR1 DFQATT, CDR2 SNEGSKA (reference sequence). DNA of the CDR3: TGCAGTGCTATTCAGGGAGGGAACAATGAGCAGTTCTTC. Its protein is CSAIQGGNNEQFF.

The CDR3: CASSLLVEGTQYF. CDR3 sequence (DNA): TGTGCCAGCAGCCTCTTAGTGGAGGGTACGCAGTATTTT. This chain joins TRBV7-3 and TRBJ2-3; tentatively, D is TRBD2 (6 bases). Germline CDR1 and CDR2: SGHTA and FQGTGA. Trimming stripped 5 bases from V and 8 bases from J, with 14 bases between. The CDR3 contains 13 residues.

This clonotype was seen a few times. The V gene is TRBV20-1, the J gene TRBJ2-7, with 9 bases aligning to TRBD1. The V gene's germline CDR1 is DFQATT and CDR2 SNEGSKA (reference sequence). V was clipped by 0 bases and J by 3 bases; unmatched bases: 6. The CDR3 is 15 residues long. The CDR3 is CSARETGQGRYEQYF. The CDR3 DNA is TGCAGTGCTAGAGAGACGGGACAGGGCCGCTACGAGCAGTACTTC.

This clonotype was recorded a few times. CDR3 loop: CASSHSLAGGPPTEAFF. Here the CDR3 DNA reads TGCGCCAGCAGCCACTCTTTGGCAGGGGGCCCCCCCACTGAAGCTTTCTTT. The chain couples TRBV4-3 to TRBJ1-1, with 8 bases lining up with TRBD1. The J segment lost 4 bases and the V segment lost 3 bases, leaving 13 bases of the junction unmatched. The CDR3 covers 17 residues. Looked up from germline, CDR1 is LGHNA and CDR2 is YSLEER.

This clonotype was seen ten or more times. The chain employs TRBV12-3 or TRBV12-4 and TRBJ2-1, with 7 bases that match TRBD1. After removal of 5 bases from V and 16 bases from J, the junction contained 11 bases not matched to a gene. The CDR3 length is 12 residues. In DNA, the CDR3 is TGTGCCAGCAGTCTTGGAGACAGGGTAACCTTCTTC. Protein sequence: CASSLGDRVTFF.

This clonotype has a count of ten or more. The CDR3 reads CASSHEGGLSGELFF. The CDR3 nucleotides are TGTGCCAGCAGCCATGAGGGGGGCTTGTCCGGGGAGCTGTTTTTT. J is TRBJ2-2 and V is TRBV3-1; D tentatively reads TRBD1 or TRBD2 (6 bases each). Germline V gives CDR1 LGHDT, CDR2 YNNKEL (reference sequence). This CDR3 region has 15 residues. The germline V and J ends were trimmed by 3 bases and 6 bases, with 14 bases remaining between them.

For the CDR3, the DNA is TGCAGTGCTAGGGGCAGGGGGCGAGGATGGGAAGATACGCAGTATTTT. Translation: CSARGRGRGWEDTQYF. V is TRBV20-1 and J is TRBJ2-3; 8 nucleotides align to TRBD1. The CDR3 consists of 16 residues. Losses at the gene ends were 3 bases for V and 5 bases for J; bases not matched to a gene: 13. CDR1 DFQATT and CDR2 SNEGSKA come from the germline V gene (reference sequence).

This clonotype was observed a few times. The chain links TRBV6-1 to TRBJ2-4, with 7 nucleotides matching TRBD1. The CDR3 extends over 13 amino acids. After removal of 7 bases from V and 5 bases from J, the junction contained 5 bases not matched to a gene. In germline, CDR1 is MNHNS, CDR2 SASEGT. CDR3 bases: TGTGCCAGCACACAGGGGCGGCAAAACATTCAGTACTTC. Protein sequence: CASTQGRQNIQYF.

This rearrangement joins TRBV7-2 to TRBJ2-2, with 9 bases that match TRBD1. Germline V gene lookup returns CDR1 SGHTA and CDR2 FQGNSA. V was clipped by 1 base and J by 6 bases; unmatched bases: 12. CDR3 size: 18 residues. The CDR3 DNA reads TGTGCCAGCAGCTTAGACGAGTCGGGACAGGGCGTAGCCGGGGAGCTGTTTTTT. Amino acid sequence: CASSLDESGQGVAGELFF.

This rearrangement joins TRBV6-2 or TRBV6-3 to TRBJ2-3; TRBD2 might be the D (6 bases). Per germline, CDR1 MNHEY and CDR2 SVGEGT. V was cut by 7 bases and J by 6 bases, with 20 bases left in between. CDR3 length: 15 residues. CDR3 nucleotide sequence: TGTGCCAGCACCGCACTAGCCGGGCCCTTTGATACGCAGTATTTT. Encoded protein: CASTALAGPFDTQYF.

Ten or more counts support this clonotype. The CDR3: CASSSNSARTEAFF. CDR3 bases: TGTGCCAGCAGTTCGAACAGCGCTCGCACTGAAGCTTTCTTT. The rearrangement links TRBV27 to TRBJ1-1; D gene uncertain. Trimming took off 4 bases at V and 4 bases at J, with 13 bases between the two ends. The CDR3 length is 14 residues. CDR1 and CDR2 (germline): MNHEY, SMNVEV (reference sequence).

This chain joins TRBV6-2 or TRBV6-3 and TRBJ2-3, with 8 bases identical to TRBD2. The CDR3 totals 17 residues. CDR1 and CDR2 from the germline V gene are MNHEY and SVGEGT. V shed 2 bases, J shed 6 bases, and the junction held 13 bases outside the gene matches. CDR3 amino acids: CASSYPPKRGQRDTQYF. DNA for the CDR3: TGTGCCAGCAGTTACCCCCCTAAGCGGGGGCAAAGGGATACGCAGTATTTT.

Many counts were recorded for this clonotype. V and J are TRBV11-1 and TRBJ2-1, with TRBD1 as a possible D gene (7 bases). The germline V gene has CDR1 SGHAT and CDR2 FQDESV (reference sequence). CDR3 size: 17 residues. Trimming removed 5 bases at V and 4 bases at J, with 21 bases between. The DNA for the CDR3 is TGTGCCAGCAGCACTAGTCGAGAGACAGGGAGGTACAATGAGCAGTTCTTC. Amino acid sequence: CASSTSRETGRYNEQFF.

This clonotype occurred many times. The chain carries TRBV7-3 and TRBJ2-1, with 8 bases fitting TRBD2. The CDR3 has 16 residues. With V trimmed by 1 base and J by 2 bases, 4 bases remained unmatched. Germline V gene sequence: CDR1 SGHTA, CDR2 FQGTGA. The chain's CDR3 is CASSLMGLGTYNEQFF. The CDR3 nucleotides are TGTGCCAGCAGCTTAATGGGACTAGGTACCTACAATGAGCAGTTCTTC. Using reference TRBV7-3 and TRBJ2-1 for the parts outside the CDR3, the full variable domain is GAGVSQTPSNKVTEKGKYVELRCDPISGHTALYWYRQSLGQGPEFLIYFQGTGAADDSGLPNDRFFAVRPEGSVSTLKIQRTERGDSAVYLCASSLMGLGTYNEQFFGPGTRLTVL.

CDR3 residues: CSASADGTVKKTPSGNTIYF. The CDR3 coding sequence is TGCAGTGCTAGCGCTGATGGGACAGTTAAGAAAACACCCTCTGGAAACACCATATATTTT. The chain combines TRBV20-1 with TRBJ1-3; 7 bases are a match to TRBD1. V dropped 3 bases and J dropped 0; count of bases not matched to a gene: 20. Germline V gene sequence: CDR1 DFQATT, CDR2 SNEGSKA (reference sequence). The CDR3 loop spans 20 amino acids.

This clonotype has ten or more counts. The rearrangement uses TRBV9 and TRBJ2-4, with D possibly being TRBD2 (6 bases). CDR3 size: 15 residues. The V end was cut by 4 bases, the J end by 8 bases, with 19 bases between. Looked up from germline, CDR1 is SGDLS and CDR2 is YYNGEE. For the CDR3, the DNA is TGTGCCAGCAGCTCGCGGGGAGTGGCGTGGGACATTCAGTACTTC. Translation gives CASSSRGVAWDIQYF.

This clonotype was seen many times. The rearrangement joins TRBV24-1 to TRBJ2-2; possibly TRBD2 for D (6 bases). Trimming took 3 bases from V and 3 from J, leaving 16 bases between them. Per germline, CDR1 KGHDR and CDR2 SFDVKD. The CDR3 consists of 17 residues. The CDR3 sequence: CATSDHSAGSHTGELFF. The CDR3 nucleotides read TGTGCCACCAGTGATCACTCCGCGGGGAGTCACACCGGGGAGCTGTTTTTT.

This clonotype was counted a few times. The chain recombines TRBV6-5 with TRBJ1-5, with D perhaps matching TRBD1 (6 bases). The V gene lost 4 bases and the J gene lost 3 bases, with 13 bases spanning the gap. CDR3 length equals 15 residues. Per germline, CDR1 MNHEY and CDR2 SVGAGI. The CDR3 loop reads CASSLPGQNNQPQHF. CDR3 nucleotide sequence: TGTGCCAGCAGTTTACCGGGACAAAACAATCAGCCCCAGCATTTT.

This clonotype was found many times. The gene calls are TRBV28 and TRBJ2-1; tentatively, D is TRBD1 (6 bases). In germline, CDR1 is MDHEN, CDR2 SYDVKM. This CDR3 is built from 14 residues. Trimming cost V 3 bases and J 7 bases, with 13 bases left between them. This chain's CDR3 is CASSLFRGGNEQFF. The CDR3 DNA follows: TGTGCCAGCAGTTTGTTCAGGGGTGGTAATGAGCAGTTCTTC.

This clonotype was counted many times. The CDR3 loop is CASSFTGGRETQYF. The CDR3 coding sequence is TGTGCCAGCAGCTTTACAGGGGGGCGAGAGACCCAGTACTTC. The chain couples TRBV9 to TRBJ2-5; 8 bases are shared with TRBD1. Germline V CDR1 and CDR2: SGDLS, YYNGEE. The V gene end was trimmed by 4 bases and the J gene end by 4 bases; junction bases not matched to a gene: 6. This CDR3 spans 14 amino acids.